This TCR beta chain came from a study of regulatory T cells in long-lasting Graves disease. Arm-PCR of CDR3 regions with iRepertoire HTBI primers generated TCR beta libraries. Via MiXCR, TCRdb re-called the multiplex PCR reads, giving one row per CDR3 protein. The data hold hundreds of thousands of distinct CDR3 sequences, with roughly 14% observed a single time. Germline-derived CDR1 and CDR2 are GTSNPN and SVGIG (reference sequence). CDR3 length: 17 residues. The V gene end was trimmed by 0 bases and the J gene end by 0 bases; junction bases not matched to a gene: 9. Documented time point: newly diagnosed GD, antithyroid drugs for less than 3 months. After RNA was extracted from PBMCs, the TCR library was made from it. The same sample was also studied in work on T cells in Graves' hyperthyroidism and ophthalmopathy. That study reports: Based on clinical symptoms, serum thyroxine and TRAb, thyroid ultrasound and orbital computed tomography, diagnoses were reached. Most expanded thyroid clonotypes above 0.001 recurred in blood. Ophthalmopathy prediction by the model preceded onset by a median about 6.8 months.

The starting material was peripheral blood mononuclear cells (PBMCs), obtained at new diagnosis, from a patient treated with antithyroid drugs. The chain recombines TRBV30 with TRBJ2-3; 7 bases are shared with TRBD2. The receptor comes from a man aged 30-40 years with Graves disease. The CDR3 loop is CAWSVLGRTSSTDTQYF. In DNA form, the CDR3 reads TGTGCCTGGAGTGTACTCGGGAGGACCTCTAGCACAGATACGCAGTATTTT.